This TCR beta chain derives from a study of blood T cell repertoires in COVID-19. Overall study context: Donors in the United States, Italy and Spain gave samples during acute or convalescent COVID-19. The analysed material was cDNA or gDNA that came from T cells, B-cell-depleted T cells, or PBMCs.

The length of the CDR3 is 15 residues. Germline V gene sequence: CDR1 SGDLS, CDR2 YYNGEE. V was cut by 1 base and J by 4 bases, with 12 bases left in between. In the original processing: Reference gene primer amplification yielded estimated nucleated cell counts. Assay used: immunoSEQ multiplex PCR; TCRdb lists only in-frame clones, some missing. V, J and clone size reflect that table, while D and trimming were determined from the DNA. Of 100,000 to 150,000 clones in the sample, roughly 74% were seen once. The chain uses TRBV9 and TRBJ1-5; weak D call: TRBD1 (5 bases). This sequence originates from a man between 60 and 75 years old with acute or convalescent COVID-19. Sequenced material: peripheral blood. CDR3 coding DNA: TGTGCCAGCAGCGTATCCGATCCAGGGAATCAGCCCCAGCATTTT. Translation: CASSVSDPGNQPQHF.